This T cell receptor (beta chain) came from a study of cytotoxic CD8 clonotypes in ibrutinib-treated CLL. Study background: The subjects consisted of roughly 12 relapsed/refractory and about 14 treatment-naive individuals, with 17 to 18 IGHV unmutated. On average, each sample had about 260,000 productive templates and approximately 85,000 productive rearrangements.

TCRdb's copy holds only in-frame clones and misses some; the assay was immunoSEQ multiplex PCR. The sample includes about 49,000 clones, approximately 53% of them seen just once. CDR3 length: 14 amino acids. Germline values: CDR1 SEHNR, CDR2 FQNEAQ (reference sequence). V was shortened by 8 bases and J by 2 bases, with 16 bases between the two germline ends. Here the sequenced sample was PBMCs, taken after 12 months of ibrutinib treatment. V gene TRBV7-9 combines with J gene TRBJ2-7, with D maybe TRBD2 (5 bases). The sequence was obtained from a human donor with chronic lymphocytic leukemia. CDR3 DNA: TGTGCCAGCCTCACCCACCGGGGTCCCTACGAGCAGTACTTC. Translated: CASLTHRGPYEQYF.